This T cell receptor (beta chain) comes out of a study of CD8 T cells in ankylosing spondylitis. Overall study results and limits: The study looked at matched synovial fluid samples from ankylosing spondylitis patients. Disease-linked clones were reported to be significantly enriched there.

A quantitative 5'-RACE method, one with molecular barcodes, was used to make TCR beta libraries. TCRdb re-called the 5' RACE reads through MiXCR, storing one row per CDR3 protein. The repertoire holds about 39,000 distinct CDR3 sequences, with about a tenth as singletons. For this clonotype: Its antigen is undetermined.

The clonotype was recovered from a male donor with ankylosing spondylitis or in good health (not recorded which). Sequenced sample: blood, either unsorted or a sorted T cell fraction (not recorded which).

The CDR3 loop is CAMSFGTGETQYF. Here the CDR3 DNA reads TGTGCCATGAGCTTCGGGACAGGCGAGACCCAGTACTTC. The rearrangement links TRBV7-8 to TRBJ2-5, with 8 positions matching TRBD1. The CDR3 length is 13 residues. The germline V gene has CDR1 SGHVS and CDR2 FQNEAQ. With V trimmed by 10 bases and J by 5 bases, 9 bases remained unmatched.